Each of the 9 T cell receptor beta chains below was sequenced from the same sample in a study of early T cells in non-severe SARS-CoV-2 infection. TCRdb itself ran the 5' RACE reads through MiXCR, one entry per CDR3 protein. The table has more than 65,000 distinct CDR3 sequences, roughly an eighth seen once. Input material: whole blood. These receptors came from an adult who was a healthcare worker with PCR-confirmed SARS-CoV-2 infection or an uninfected control (not recorded which).

The table lists this clonotype with many counts. The rearrangement joins TRBV5-1 to TRBJ2-5; unclear D gene. The CDR3 totals 11 residues. Germline assignment: CDR1 SGHRS and CDR2 YFSETQ. The V gene lost 3 bases and the J gene lost 0 bases, with 0 bases spanning the gap. Here the CDR3 reads CASSYQETQYF. CDR3 nucleotide sequence: TGCGCCAGCAGCTACCAAGAGACCCAGTACTTC.

This clonotype showed up many times. This chain links TRBV10-3 with TRBJ2-2; a weak D match, TRBD2 (6 bases). This CDR3 spans 13 amino acids. CDR1 is ENHRY, CDR2 SYGVKD, per germline. Trimming pared 4 bases from V and 10 bases from J, leaving 13 bases between. The CDR3 DNA follows: TGTGCCATCAGTGCAGATTGGGAGGTGGAGCTGTTTTTT. Translating it yields CAISADWEVELFF.

This clonotype was seen more than once but under ten times. The chain carries TRBV25-1 and TRBJ2-6; D call uncertain. The CDR3 has 16 amino acids. The germline CDR1 and CDR2 sequences are MGHDK and SYGVNS. Trimming cost V 0 bases and J 0 bases, with 6 bases left between them. CDR3 sequence reads: CASSEYGFSGANVLTF. In nucleotides, the CDR3 is TGTGCCAGCAGTGAATATGGGTTCTCTGGGGCCAACGTCCTGACTTTC.

This clonotype occurred many times. V is TRBV3-1 and J is TRBJ2-5; D gene ambiguous. Looked up from germline, CDR1 is LGHDT and CDR2 is YNNKEL (reference sequence). The ends were cut back, 2 bases at V and 5 bases at J, with 3 bases in the middle. The CDR3 length is 11 residues. Written as DNA, the CDR3 is TGTGCCAGCAGCCAAATTGAGACCCAGTACTTC. It is translated as CASSQIETQYF.

The chain has TRBV29-1 and TRBJ2-5; D call uncertain. The CDR3 has 11 amino acids. The ends were cut back, 6 bases at V and 5 bases at J, with 10 bases in the middle. Germline CDR1 reads SQVTM; CDR2 reads ANQGSEA. CDR3 sequence: CSVGPGETQYF. CDR3 DNA sequence: TGCAGCGTCGGGCCCGGGGAGACCCAGTACTTC.

This clonotype was seen only once. The chain joins TRBV6-6 to TRBJ2-3; D remains unclear. The V and J ends lost 10 bases and 2 bases respectively, with 13 bases between them. The germline V gene has CDR1 MNHNY and CDR2 SVGAGI (reference sequence). The CDR3 loop spans 13 amino acids. For the CDR3, the DNA is TGTGCCACCACGGGCAGCGACACAGATACGCAGTATTTT. Protein: CATTGSDTDTQYF.

This clonotype was seen a few times. The chain has TRBV6-1 and TRBJ2-7, with D hard to call. This CDR3 spans 11 amino acids. V dropped 5 bases and J dropped 2 bases, with 4 bases sitting between them. Germline-derived CDR1 and CDR2 are MNHNS and SASEGT. CDR3 protein: CASSFPYEQYF. The DNA for the CDR3 is TGTGCCAGCAGTTTCCCCTACGAGCAGTACTTC.

This clonotype was observed a few times. The chain joins TRBV19 to TRBJ1-4; D perhaps matches TRBD1 (5 bases). V was clipped by 6 bases and J by 2 bases, with 10 bases between them. The germline CDR1 and CDR2 sequences are LNHDA and SQIVND (reference sequence). The CDR3 sequence is 14 residues long. The CDR3: CASSSGRTNEKLFF. The CDR3 DNA follows: TGTGCCAGTAGCTCAGGGCGGACTAATGAAAAACTGTTTTTT.

The genes are TRBV27 and TRBJ2-7; 7 positions match TRBD1. Germline loops: CDR1 MNHEY, CDR2 SMNVEV (reference sequence). Germline trimming cut 0 bases from V and 3 bases from J; bases unmatched to any gene: 11. The length of the CDR3 is 17 residues. This CDR3 reads CASSLSISPGQFYEQYF. DNA of the CDR3: TGTGCCAGCAGTTTATCGATTTCCCCGGGACAGTTCTACGAGCAGTACTTC.